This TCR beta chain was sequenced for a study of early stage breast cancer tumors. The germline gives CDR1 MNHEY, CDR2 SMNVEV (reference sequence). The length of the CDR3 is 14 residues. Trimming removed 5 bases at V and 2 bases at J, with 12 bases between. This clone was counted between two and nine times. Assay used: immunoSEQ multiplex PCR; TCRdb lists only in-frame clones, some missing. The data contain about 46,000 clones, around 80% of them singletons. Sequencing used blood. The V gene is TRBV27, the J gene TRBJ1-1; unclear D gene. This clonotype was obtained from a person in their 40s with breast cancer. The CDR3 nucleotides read TGTGCCAGCAGTGTGACACCAATCAACACTGAAGCTTTCTTT. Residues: CASSVTPINTEAFF.